The rows below give T cell receptor beta chains drawn from one sample of a study of OX40 agonist ivuxolimab in advanced cancers. Profiled with immunoSEQ multiplex PCR; TCRdb holds only in-frame clones, not every one. Of 50,000 to 55,000 clones in the sample, 75% to 90% were seen once. The sequencing used CD4+ or CD8+ T cells sorted from blood, collected in a trial of the OX40 agonist ivuxolimab. The receptors were gathered from an adult with an advanced solid tumor such as melanoma, head and neck, liver or kidney cancer. Both conserved end residues are part of each CDR3. The D gene is left open where the match is weak. Expanded clones get a size class; other rows say once, few or many, or leave the size out.

D gene	clone size	V gene	J gene	CDR3 length	CDR3 protein	CDR3 DNA
NA	NA	TRBV2	TRBJ2-1	13	CASMATPGNEQFF	TGTGCCAGCATGGCTACCCCGGGCAATGAGCAGTTCTTC
NA	NA	TRBV5-4	TRBJ2-5	15	CASSLGGGDQETQYF	TGTGCCAGCAGCTTGGGGGGAGGTGATCAAGAGACCCAGTACTTC
NA	once	TRBV11-1	TRBJ2-7	13	CASSSGRTYEQYF	TGTGCCAGCAGCTCCGGACGGACCTACGAGCAGTACTTC
NA	NA	TRBV19	TRBJ2-7	14	CASSPGRSTYEQYF	TGTGCCAGTAGCCCGGGACGGAGTACCTACGAGCAGTACTTC
TRBD1	NA	TRBV9	TRBJ1-3	15	CASSEPGTGGNTIYF	TGTGCCAGCAGCGAACCCGGGACAGGGGGAAACACCATATATTTT
NA	NA	TRBV6-6	TRBJ2-1	13	CASRNGPYNEQFF	TGTGCCAGCAGAAACGGACCCTACAATGAGCAGTTCTTC
NA	NA	TRBV27	TRBJ1-4	14	CASSFGDSNEKLFF	TGTGCCAGCAGTTTTGGGGACTCTAATGAAAAACTGTTTTTT
TRBD1	once	TRBV7-3	TRBJ2-3	15	CASSLQGVYTDTQYF	TGTGCCAGCAGCTTACAGGGGGTCTACACAGATACGCAGTATTTT
NA	NA	TRBV10-3	TRBJ2-5	17	CAISEVPGNPNQETQYF	TGTGCCATCAGTGAGGTCCCCGGGAACCCCAACCAAGAGACCCAGTACTTC
NA	few	TRBV9	TRBJ1-1	15	CASSVATGGFDEAFF	TGTGCCAGCAGCGTAGCTACTGGGGGCTTTGATGAAGCTTTCTTT
NA	NA	TRBV28	TRBJ1-1	12	CASLTGNTEAFF	TGTGCCAGCTTAACAGGGAACACTGAAGCTTTCTTT
NA	NA	TRBV7-3	TRBJ2-1	15	CASSPSGRPYNEQFF	TGTGCCAGCAGCCCCTCAGGGAGACCCTACAATGAGCAGTTCTTC
NA	NA	TRBV5-1	TRBJ1-2	13	CASSLVENYGYTF	TGCGCCAGCAGCTTAGTGGAGAACTATGGCTACACCTTC
TRBD2	few	TRBV28	TRBJ2-5	17	CASSATSVGNSAETQYF	TGTGCCAGCAGTGCGACTAGCGTTGGAAACAGCGCCGAGACCCAGTACTTC
NA	NA	TRBV9	TRBJ1-2	15	CASSVGVQANYGYTF	TGTGCCAGCAGCGTAGGGGTTCAGGCTAACTATGGCTACACCTTC
TRBD2	NA	TRBV6-1	TRBJ2-3	15	CASNFAGEQVDTQYF	TGTGCCAGCAACTTTGCGGGAGAACAGGTAGATACGCAGTATTTT
TRBD1	NA	TRBV7-8	TRBJ1-1	14	CASSQTGVGTEAFF	TGTGCCAGCAGCCAGACAGGGGTTGGGACTGAAGCTTTCTTT
TRBD2	NA	TRBV6-1	TRBJ2-3	16	CASSEGLARGADTQYF	TGTGCCAGCAGTGAAGGACTAGCCCGAGGAGCAGATACGCAGTATTTT
TRBD2	NA	TRBV27	TRBJ2-7	17	CASSPPGLAGRLYEQYF	TGTGCCAGCAGTCCCCCAGGTCTAGCGGGAAGATTATACGAGCAGTACTTC
NA	NA	TRBV6-5	TRBJ1-2	14	CASSPGDPSYGYTF	TGTGCCAGCAGCCCTGGGGACCCGAGCTATGGCTACACCTTC
NA	NA	TRBV6-1	TRBJ1-1	11	CASSEFSEAFF	TGTGCCAGCAGTGAATTCTCTGAAGCTTTCTTT
NA	NA	TRBV5-1	TRBJ2-7	14	CASSLVGGQGEQYF	TGCGCCAGCAGCTTGGTCGGGGGGCAAGGCGAGCAGTACTTC
TRBD2	NA	TRBV9	TRBJ2-7	16	CASSPASGGPSGRQYF	TGTGCCAGCAGCCCTGCTAGCGGGGGACCTTCGGGGAGGCAGTACTTC
NA	NA	TRBV7-2	TRBJ2-3	12	CASSRYTDTQYF	TGTGCCAGCAGCCGTTACACAGATACGCAGTATTTT
TRBD2	NA	TRBV19	TRBJ2-3	18	CASSIVLRSGGRTDTQYF	TGTGCCAGTAGTATAGTCCTCCGTAGCGGGGGGCGCACAGATACGCAGTATTTT
TRBD1	few	TRBV18	TRBJ1-5	17	CASSPAPGTGDYRPQHF	TGTGCCAGCTCACCAGCCCCCGGGACAGGGGACTATCGGCCCCAGCATTTT
NA	NA	TRBV6-1	TRBJ2-5	13	CASREGVKETQYF	TGTGCCAGCAGGGAAGGGGTTAAAGAGACCCAGTACTTC
NA	NA	TRBV6-1	TRBJ1-5	15	CASSDKGQGNQPQHF	TGTGCCAGCAGTGACAAAGGGCAGGGCAATCAGCCCCAGCATTTT
NA	NA	TRBV28	TRBJ1-1	16	CASSFRVGRSNTEAFF	TGTGCCAGCAGTTTTAGGGTTGGGAGATCGAACACTGAAGCTTTCTTT
TRBD1	NA	TRBV6-1	TRBJ1-3	15	CASSRTGGTGNTIYF	TGTGCCAGCAGTAGGACAGGGGGCACTGGAAACACCATATATTTT
TRBD1	NA	TRBV6-1	TRBJ1-6	14	CASSGLRGPSPLHF	TGTGCCAGCAGTGGACTCAGGGGGCCGTCCCCCCTCCACTTT
NA	NA	TRBV7-2	TRBJ1-4	14	CASSTTGLSEKLFF	TGTGCCAGCAGCACCACAGGGCTCAGCGAAAAACTGTTTTTT
TRBD1	NA	TRBV6-1	TRBJ1-5	13	CASTTGSGQPQHF	TGTGCCAGCACGACAGGGTCGGGCCAGCCCCAGCATTTT
TRBD2	NA	TRBV5-1	TRBJ2-1	15	CASVLGTSGPNEQFF	TGCGCCAGCGTTCTGGGGACTAGCGGCCCCAATGAGCAGTTCTTC
NA	once	TRBV6-1	TRBJ2-1	15	CASSVQGGFYNEQFF	TGTGCCAGCAGTGTACAGGGTGGGTTCTACAATGAGCAGTTCTTC
NA	NA	TRBV7-3	TRBJ1-6	14	CASSLERADQTLHF	TGTGCCAGCAGCTTAGAGCGCGCCGATCAGACCCTCCACTTT
NA	once	TRBV5-6	TRBJ2-7	15	CASSLGVLSLYEQYF	TGTGCCAGCAGCTTGGGCGTGCTGTCCCTCTACGAGCAGTACTTC
NA	NA	TRBV6-1	TRBJ2-5	13	CASSQTRQETQYF	TGTGCCAGCAGCCAAACCCGCCAAGAGACCCAGTACTTC
TRBD1	once	TRBV10-3	TRBJ2-5	18	CVISSGTGFIGGQETQYF	TGTGTCATCAGCTCCGGGACAGGGTTTATAGGAGGCCAAGAGACCCAGTACTTC
TRBD1	NA	TRBV28	TRBJ2-3	16	CASSPARTGGPDTQYF	TGTGCCAGCAGTCCAGCCCGGACAGGGGGCCCAGATACGCAGTATTTT
TRBD1	NA	TRBV19	TRBJ2-7	15	CASSTQGAPDYEQYF	TGTGCCAGTAGCACACAGGGGGCCCCCGATTACGAGCAGTACTTC
TRBD2	NA	TRBV27	TRBJ2-1	17	CASSKRDRGGSYNEQFF	TGTGCCAGCAGTAAACGGGACCGCGGGGGCTCCTACAATGAGCAGTTCTTC
TRBD2	NA	TRBV15	TRBJ2-3	16	CATSRTRGGNTDTQYF	TGTGCCACCAGCAGAACCCGCGGGGGGAACACAGATACGCAGTATTTT
NA	NA	TRBV29-1	TRBJ2-2	13	CSASGSNTGELFF	TGCAGCGCAAGCGGATCGAACACCGGGGAGCTGTTTTTT
NA	once	TRBV7-9	TRBJ2-7	15	CASSPPRDLGYEQYF	TGTGCCAGCAGCCCCCCCCGGGACCTAGGGTACGAGCAGTACTTC
NA	NA	TRBV28	TRBJ1-5	15	CASSRNRDGNQPQHF	TGTGCCAGCAGTCGGAACCGGGACGGCAATCAGCCCCAGCATTTT
TRBD2	NA	TRBV19	TRBJ2-1	14	CASSPIAGDNEQFF	TGTGCCAGTAGTCCCATAGCGGGAGACAATGAGCAGTTCTTC
NA	NA	TRBV9	TRBJ1-3	15	CASSVGGGSGNTIYF	TGTGCCAGCAGCGTAGGTGGGGGCTCTGGAAACACCATATATTTT
NA	NA	TRBV29-1	TRBJ2-7	11	CSVGETYEQYF	TGCAGCGTTGGAGAGACGTACGAGCAGTACTTC
TRBD2	NA	TRBV7-2	TRBJ2-5	16	CASSSRLAGGHETQYF	TGTGCCAGCAGCTCTCGACTAGCGGGGGGTCACGAGACCCAGTACTTC